The T cell receptor beta chain described here comes from a study of shared clonotypes between healthy human individuals. Whole-study results and caveats: Rarefaction exposed incomplete sorted-subset sequencing despite large depth. Limited genetic and exposure-history diversity came from having few donors.

The data were produced by immunoSEQ multiplex PCR, yet TCRdb's version contains in-frame clones alone and is incomplete. Among 2 million to 2.5 million clones listed, 85% to 95% were seen once. With regard to this clone: Its antigen is not known.

Germline lookup yields CDR1 SGDLS and CDR2 YYNGEE. V lost 4 bases, J lost 2 bases, and 12 bases lay in between. This CDR3 is 14 amino acids long. A split of CD4+ cells into CD45RA+ naive and CD45RA-negative memory subsets was performed. The chain recombines TRBV9 with TRBJ1-1, with D possibly TRBD1 on 6 matching bases. The clonotype originates from a man aged 18 to 29 in good health. Some clones in this sample may be carry-over from other donors' samples. Input material: naive CD4+ T cells from PBMCs. The subset denotes: CD45RA+ positively selected. The CDR3 DNA follows: TGTGCCAGCAGCCCCGGGACACTTAACACTGAAGCTTTCTTT. Translating it yields CASSPGTLNTEAFF.